Described below is a single T cell receptor (beta chain) sequence and its context. This clone is described as medium-sized (0.01 to 0.1%). What antigen it recognizes has not been identified. The input lacks base qualities; no much larger clone sits a single base away. These data originate in a study of T cell responses to AZD1222 COVID-19 vaccine (dated by TCRdb to the early 2020s). With respect to the entire study: AZD1222 recipients whose second dose came at about 4 weeks and those whose second dose came at about 12 weeks were combined into one group, since spike-specific TCR depth and breadth did not differ between the two schedules. Trial participants were enrolled by age into 18-55, 56-69 and 70-plus year subgroups, with around 150, 28 and 57 TCR-sequenced participants respectively. TCR sequencing covered 230 to 250 trial participants: 200 to 220 given two doses of AZD1222 and 26 given two doses of MenACWY control vaccine. What the research found in general, with its limitations: Reportedly, almost half of the unique spike-specific TCRs recognized epitopes lying outside the regions that are mutated in the B.1.351 and B.1.1.7 variants. Because no samples from the day 14 peak response were available, repertoires could be characterized only after the peak T cell response. Participants were mostly white British and included more females than males, and it was suggested by the authors that clonal diversity may have been underestimated. In the small 56-69-year group, the increase in depth fell short of significance, most likely because of low power. A significant rise in spike-specific TCR breadth and depth was observed after two AZD1222 doses relative to day 0 and relative to MenACWY recipients. Conclusions about previously exposed vaccinees were limited because only a handful of AZD1222 recipients were SARS-CoV-2 seropositive at baseline. The vaccine-associated CD4 TCRs covered the entire spike protein, and the dominant responses fell in regions 160-218 and 743-854.

The CDR3 regions of human TCRbeta chains were analyzed by immunosequencing. On the study's bioinformatics: Repertoire TCRs were matched against a reference library of SARS-CoV-2-specific TCRs generated with the MIRA antigen-specificity platform. Breadth meant the fraction of unique TCRs that were SARS-CoV-2-associated, whereas depth meant the fraction of total T cells that were SARS-CoV-2-associated. Using the MIRA data, every spike-specific TCR was mapped to the spike region that the TCR reacted to and assigned to either a CD4 or a CD8 class. Log10-transformed breadth and depth values were compared by one-way ANOVA with Sidak's multiple comparisons tests. The source is immuneACCESS, and TCRdb retained only in-frame sequences with V and J called. Part of the clones is not carried over; for the studies checked, unresolved V genes explain less than half of this, and the remainder is unexplained. The V and J calls and clone size are taken from that table; D and trimming were inferred from the DNA. Here the sample has around 110,000 clones; 88% occur a single time. Together, the top ten hold approximately 10% of the sample.

What the time point label conveys for this sample: baseline before first vaccination. Vaccinee samples came from UK trials COV001 and COV002, including a single-blind randomized controlled phase 2/3 trial of AZD1222 (ChAdOx1 nCoV-19) in healthy adults. Trial participant PBMC samples were collected at day 0 and day 28 after the second dose for TCRbeta chain sequencing. There are 12 amino acids in the CDR3, from cysteine to phenylalanine inclusive. This entry keeps only the CDR3 DNA: 36 bases, framed from base 1. From the germline V gene, CDR1 is SGHRS and CDR2 is YFSETQ. The germline V end is reduced by 4 bases and the J end by 11 bases; junction bases left unmatched: 8.

This sequence was found in an adult in good health. Sample: peripheral blood, taken on day 0 of AZD1222 vaccination. The chain is made from TRBV5-1 and TRBJ1-1; 7 bases in the middle match TRBD1. The DNA reads TGCGCCAGCAGCGACGGACAGGTTGGGGCTTTCTTT. Translated, it gives CASSDGQVGAFF.